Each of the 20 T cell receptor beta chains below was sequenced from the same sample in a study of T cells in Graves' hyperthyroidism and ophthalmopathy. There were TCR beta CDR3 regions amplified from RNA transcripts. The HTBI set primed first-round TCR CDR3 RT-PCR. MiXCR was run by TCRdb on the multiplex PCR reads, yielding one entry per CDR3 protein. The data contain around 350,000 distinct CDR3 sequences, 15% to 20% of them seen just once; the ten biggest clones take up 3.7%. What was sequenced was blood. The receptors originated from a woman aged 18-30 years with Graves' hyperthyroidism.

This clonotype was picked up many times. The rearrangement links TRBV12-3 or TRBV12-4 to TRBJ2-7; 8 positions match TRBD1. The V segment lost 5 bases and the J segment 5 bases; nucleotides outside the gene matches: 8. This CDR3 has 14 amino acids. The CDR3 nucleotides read TGTGCCAGCAGTAAGGACAGGGCATGGGACGAGCAGTACTTC. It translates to CASSKDRAWDEQYF.

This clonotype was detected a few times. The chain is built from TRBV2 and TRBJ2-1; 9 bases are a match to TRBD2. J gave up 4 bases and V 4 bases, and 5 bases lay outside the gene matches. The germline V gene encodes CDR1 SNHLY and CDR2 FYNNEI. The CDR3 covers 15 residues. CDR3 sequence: CASSVSGGQYNEQFF. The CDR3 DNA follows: TGTGCCAGCAGTGTAAGCGGGGGGCAGTACAATGAGCAGTTCTTC.

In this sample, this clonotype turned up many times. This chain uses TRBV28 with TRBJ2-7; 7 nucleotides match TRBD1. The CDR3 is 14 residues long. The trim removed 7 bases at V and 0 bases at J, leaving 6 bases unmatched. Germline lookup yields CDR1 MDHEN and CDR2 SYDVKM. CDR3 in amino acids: CASIPGTASYEQYF. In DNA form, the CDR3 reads TGTGCCAGCATCCCCGGGACAGCCTCCTACGAGCAGTACTTC.

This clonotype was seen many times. This chain's CDR3 is CSARDPSGGKLYEQYF. The CDR3 DNA reads as TGCAGTGCTAGAGATCCCAGCGGGGGCAAACTCTACGAGCAGTACTTC. The rearrangement links TRBV20-1 to TRBJ2-7, with 8 bases matching TRBD2. Germline V gene sequence: CDR1 DFQATT, CDR2 SNEGSKA (reference sequence). The CDR3 is 16 amino acids. Unmatched junction bases numbered 10, after V lost 0 bases and J lost 3 bases.

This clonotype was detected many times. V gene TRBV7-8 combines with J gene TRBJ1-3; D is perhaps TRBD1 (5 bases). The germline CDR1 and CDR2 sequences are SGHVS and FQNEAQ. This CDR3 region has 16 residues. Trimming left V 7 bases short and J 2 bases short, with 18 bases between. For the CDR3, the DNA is TGTGCCAGCACCAAGCCGGGGGTTAGCACTGGAAACACCATATATTTT. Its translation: CASTKPGVSTGNTIYF.

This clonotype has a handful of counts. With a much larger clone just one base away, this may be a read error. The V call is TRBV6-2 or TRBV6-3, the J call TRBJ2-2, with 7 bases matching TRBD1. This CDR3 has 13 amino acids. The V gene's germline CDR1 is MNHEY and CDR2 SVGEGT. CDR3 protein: CAILDRATGELCF. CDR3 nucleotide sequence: TGTGCCATATTAGACAGGGCCACCGGGGAGCTGTGTTTT.

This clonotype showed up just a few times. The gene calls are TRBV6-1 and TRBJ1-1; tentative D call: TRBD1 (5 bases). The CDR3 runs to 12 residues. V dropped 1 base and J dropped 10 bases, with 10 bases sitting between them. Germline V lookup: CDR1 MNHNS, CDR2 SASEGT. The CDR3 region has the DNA TGTGCCAGCAGTGAAGGGCAGGGAGGAGCTTTCTTT. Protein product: CASSEGQGGAFF.

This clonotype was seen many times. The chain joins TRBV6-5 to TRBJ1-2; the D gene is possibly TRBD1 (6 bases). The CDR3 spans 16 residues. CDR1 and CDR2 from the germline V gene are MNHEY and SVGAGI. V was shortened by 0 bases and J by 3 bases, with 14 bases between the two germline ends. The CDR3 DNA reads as TGTGCCAGCAGTTACTCCCCCCGGGGACAAGACTATGGCTACACCTTC. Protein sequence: CASSYSPRGQDYGYTF.

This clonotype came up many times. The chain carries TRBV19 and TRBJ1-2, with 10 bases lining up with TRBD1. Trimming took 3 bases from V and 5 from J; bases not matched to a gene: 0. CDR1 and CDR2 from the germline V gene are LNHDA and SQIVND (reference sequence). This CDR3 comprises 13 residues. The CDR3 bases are TGTGCCAGTAGTATGGACAGGGGGTATGGCTACACCTTC. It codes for CASSMDRGYGYTF.

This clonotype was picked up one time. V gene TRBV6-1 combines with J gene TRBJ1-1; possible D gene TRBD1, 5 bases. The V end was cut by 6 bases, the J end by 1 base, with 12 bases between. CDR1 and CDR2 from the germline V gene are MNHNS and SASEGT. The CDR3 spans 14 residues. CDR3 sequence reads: CASRPPGGNTEAFF. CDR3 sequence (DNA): TGTGCCAGCAGACCCCCGGGGGGGAACACTGAAGCTTTCTTT.

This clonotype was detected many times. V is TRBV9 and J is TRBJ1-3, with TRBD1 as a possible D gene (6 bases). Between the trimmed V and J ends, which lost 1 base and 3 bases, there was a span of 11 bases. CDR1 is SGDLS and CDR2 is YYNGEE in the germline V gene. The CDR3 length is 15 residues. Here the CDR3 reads CASSVRGNGGNTIYF. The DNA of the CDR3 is TGTGCCAGCAGCGTAAGGGGGAACGGTGGAAACACCATATATTTT.

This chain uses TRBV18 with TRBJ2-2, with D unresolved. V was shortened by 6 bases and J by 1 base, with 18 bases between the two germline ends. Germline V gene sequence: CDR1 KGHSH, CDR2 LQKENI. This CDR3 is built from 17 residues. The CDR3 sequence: CASSGRTEERNTGELFF. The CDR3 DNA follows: TGTGCCAGCTCGGGCCGTACGGAAGAGCGGAACACCGGGGAGCTGTTTTTT. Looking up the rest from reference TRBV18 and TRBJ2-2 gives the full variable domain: NAGVMQNPRHLVRRRGQEARLRCSPMKGHSHVYWYRQLPEEGLKFMVYLQKENIIDESGMPKERFSAEFPKEGPSILRIQQVVRGDSAAYFCASSGRTEERNTGELFFGEGSRLTVL.

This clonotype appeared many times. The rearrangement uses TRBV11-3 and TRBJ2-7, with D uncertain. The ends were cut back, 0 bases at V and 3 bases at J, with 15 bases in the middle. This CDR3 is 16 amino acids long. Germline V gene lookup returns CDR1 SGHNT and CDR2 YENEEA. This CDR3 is CASSLEKGGGRYEQYF. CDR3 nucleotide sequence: TGTGCCAGCAGCTTAGAGAAGGGCGGCGGTCGCTACGAGCAGTACTTC.

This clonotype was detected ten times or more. This chain's CDR3 is CAGRTLAGNTGELFF. CDR3 in DNA: TGTGCCGGACGTACACTAGCGGGGAACACCGGGGAGCTGTTTTTT. The chain has TRBV6-5 and TRBJ2-2, with 9 nucleotides matching TRBD2. CDR3 size: 15 residues. Trimming took 11 bases from V and 1 from J; bases not matched to a gene: 8. CDR1 and CDR2 from the germline V gene are MNHEY and SVGAGI.

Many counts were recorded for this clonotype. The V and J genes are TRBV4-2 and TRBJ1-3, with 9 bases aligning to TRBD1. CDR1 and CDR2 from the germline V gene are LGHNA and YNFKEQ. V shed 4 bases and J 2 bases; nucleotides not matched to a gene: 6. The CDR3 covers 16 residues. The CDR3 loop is CASSPGRDRAGNTIYF. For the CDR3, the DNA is TGTGCCAGCAGCCCCGGCCGGGACAGGGCTGGAAACACCATATATTTT.

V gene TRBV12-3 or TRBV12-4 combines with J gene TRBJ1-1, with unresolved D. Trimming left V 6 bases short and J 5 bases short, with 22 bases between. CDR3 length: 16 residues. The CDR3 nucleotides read TGTGCCAGCAGCCTCACGGATCTCAGAGTGGGAACTGAAGCTTTCTTT. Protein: CASSLTDLRVGTEAFF.

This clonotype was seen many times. The CDR3 region has the DNA TGTGCCAGCAGTTACTCCAGGGTGAACACTGAAGCTTTCTTT. Translation: CASSYSRVNTEAFF. The J gene is TRBJ1-1, the V gene TRBV6-5; D may be TRBD1 (5 bases). CDR3 size: 14 residues. The V and J ends lost 0 bases and 0 bases respectively, with 5 bases between them. Germline CDR1 reads MNHEY; CDR2 reads SVGAGI.

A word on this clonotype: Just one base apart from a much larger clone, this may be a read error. The CDR3 protein is CASSLRSAPAETQYF. The CDR3, as DNA: TGTGCCAGCAGTCTACGGTCTGCCCCTGCGGAGACCCAGTACTTC. This chain links TRBV11-2 with TRBJ2-5; D is ambiguous. The V gene's germline CDR1 is SGHAT and CDR2 FQNNGV. Trimming removed 6 bases from V and 5 bases from J, with 19 bases in between. The CDR3 is made up of 15 amino acids.

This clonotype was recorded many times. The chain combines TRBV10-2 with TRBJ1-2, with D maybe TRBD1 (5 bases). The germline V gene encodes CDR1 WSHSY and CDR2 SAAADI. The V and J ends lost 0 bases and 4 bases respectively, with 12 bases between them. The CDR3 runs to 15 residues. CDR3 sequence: CASSESTGRFYGYTF. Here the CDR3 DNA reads TGCGCCAGCAGTGAGTCGACGGGACGGTTCTATGGCTACACCTTC.

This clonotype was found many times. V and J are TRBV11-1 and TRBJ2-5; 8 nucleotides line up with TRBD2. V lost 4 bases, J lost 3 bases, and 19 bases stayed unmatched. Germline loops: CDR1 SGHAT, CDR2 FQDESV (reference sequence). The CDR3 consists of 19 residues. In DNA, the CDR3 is TGTGCCAGCAGCTCCCGGCGGCGGAGCGGGGGAAAATATAAAGAGACCCAGTACTTC. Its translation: CASSSRRRSGGKYKETQYF.